These 2 T cell receptor beta chains share one sample of origin, sequenced in a study of identical twins. Using its own MiXCR run on the 5' RACE reads, TCRdb lists one record per CDR3 protein. Of around 570,000 distinct CDR3 sequences in the sample, approximately 9.6% were seen once. The same sample was also studied in work on yellow fever vaccine responses in identical twins.

Material for sequencing was PBMCs. The origin of the receptors is a young woman in good health.

J is TRBJ2-3 and V is TRBV11-2; TRBD2 aligns across 7 bases. The CDR3 consists of 14 residues. Germline V lookup: CDR1 SGHAT, CDR2 FQNNGV. Trimming removed 2 bases from V and 4 bases from J; junction bases left unmatched: 3. The CDR3 DNA follows: TGTGCCAGCAGCTTATTTGCGGGAGCAGATACGCAGTATTTT. Protein product: CASSLFAGADTQYF.

This clonotype has a handful of counts. The chain recombines TRBV12-3 or TRBV12-4 with TRBJ2-5; the D is unclear. This CDR3 has 13 amino acids. V was clipped by 6 bases and J by 0 bases, with 8 bases between them. CDR3 DNA sequence: TGTGCCAGCAGCGACATCAACCAAGAGACCCAGTACTTC. Its translation: CASSDINQETQYF.